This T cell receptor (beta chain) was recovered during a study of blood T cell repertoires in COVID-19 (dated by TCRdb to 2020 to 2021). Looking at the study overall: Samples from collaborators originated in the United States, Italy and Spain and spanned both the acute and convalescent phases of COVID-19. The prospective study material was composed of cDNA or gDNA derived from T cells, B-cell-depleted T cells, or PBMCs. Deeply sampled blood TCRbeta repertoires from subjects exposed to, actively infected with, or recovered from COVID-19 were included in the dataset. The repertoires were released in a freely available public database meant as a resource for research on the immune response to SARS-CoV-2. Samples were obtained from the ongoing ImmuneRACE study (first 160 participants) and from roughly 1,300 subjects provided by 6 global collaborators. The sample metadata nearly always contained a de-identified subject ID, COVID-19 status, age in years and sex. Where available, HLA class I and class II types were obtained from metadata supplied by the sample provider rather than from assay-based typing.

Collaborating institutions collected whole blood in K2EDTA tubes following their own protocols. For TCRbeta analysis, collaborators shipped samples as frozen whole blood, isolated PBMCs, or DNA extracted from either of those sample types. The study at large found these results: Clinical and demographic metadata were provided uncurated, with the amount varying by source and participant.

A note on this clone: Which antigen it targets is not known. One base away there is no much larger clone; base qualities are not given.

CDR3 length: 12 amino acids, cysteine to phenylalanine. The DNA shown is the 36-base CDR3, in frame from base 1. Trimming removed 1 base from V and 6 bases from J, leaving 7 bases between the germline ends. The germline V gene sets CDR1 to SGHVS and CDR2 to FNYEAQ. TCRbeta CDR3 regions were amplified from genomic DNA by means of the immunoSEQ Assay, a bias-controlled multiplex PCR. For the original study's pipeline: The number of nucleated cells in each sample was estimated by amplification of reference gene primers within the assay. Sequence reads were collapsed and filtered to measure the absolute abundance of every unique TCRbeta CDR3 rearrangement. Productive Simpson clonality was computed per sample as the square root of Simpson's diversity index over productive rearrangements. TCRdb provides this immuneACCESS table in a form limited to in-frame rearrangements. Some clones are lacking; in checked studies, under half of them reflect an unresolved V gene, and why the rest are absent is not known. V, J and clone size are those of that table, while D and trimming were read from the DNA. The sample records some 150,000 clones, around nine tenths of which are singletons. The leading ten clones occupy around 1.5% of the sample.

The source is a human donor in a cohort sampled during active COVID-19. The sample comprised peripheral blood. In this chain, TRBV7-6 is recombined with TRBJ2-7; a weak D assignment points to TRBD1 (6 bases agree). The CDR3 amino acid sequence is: CASSLGTVEQYF. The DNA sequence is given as TGTGCCAGCAGCTTAGGGACAGTCGAGCAGTACTTC.